The source of this TCR beta chain is a study of siplizumab effects on memory and regulatory T cells. V lost 6 bases and J 3 bases, leaving 15 bases between the germline ends. The CDR3 is made up of 14 amino acids. Looked up from germline, CDR1 is MDHEN and CDR2 is SYDVKM. Study-level points and caveats: Mean Treg-derived proportions of mappable alloreactive CD4+ clones were around 70% for siplizumab and roughly 27% for controls. Most proliferating CD4+ or CD8+ clones, roughly 80-95%, had no naive or memory assignment.

Assaying covered about 99,000 TCR templates per sample. Measured with immunoSEQ multiplex PCR; TCRdb has only the in-frame clones, and not every one. This sample has some 90,000 clones, with 85% to 90% found just once. As regards this clone: Its matching antigen is unknown.

Sequenced input: CD4+ T cells sorted from blood. The V and J genes are TRBV28 and TRBJ2-7; D is perhaps TRBD1 or TRBD2 (6 bases each). The receptor's source is a human donor in good health. Here the CDR3 DNA reads TGTGCCAGCAGGCCAGGGGACTGGCACTACGAGCAGTACTTC. Its protein is CASRPGDWHYEQYF.